This TCR beta chain derives from a study of cytomegalovirus exposure and HLA in healthy donors. Study in general: The same platform was used for the roughly 130 validation repertoires as for the approximately 720 first-cohort repertoires, as reported in a later analysis. Overall study results and limits: Associated with cytomegalovirus, according to the listing, were around 160 TCR beta chains. A classifier reportedly called cytomegalovirus status with high sensitivity and specificity. Most observed TCR sequences were rare, whereas some public TCRs were detected in many donors.

Remarks on this clone: Its specificity is unknown.

The assay was immunoSEQ multiplex PCR, and TCRdb's table has in-frame clones only and misses some. In the table there are over 100,000 clones, approximately 89% of which are singletons. The sequence was collected from a man younger than 40 in good health and CMV-seronegative. Sequencing used PBMCs.

The CDR3 bases are TGTGCCAGCAGCCCCGGGACTATAGATACGCAGTATTTT. It yields the protein CASSPGTIDTQYF. The chain uses TRBV7-8 and TRBJ2-3; TRBD2 matches at 7 bases. The CDR3 sequence is 13 residues long. Unmatched junction bases numbered 4, after V lost 5 bases and J lost 5 bases. The germline gives CDR1 SGHVS, CDR2 FQNEAQ.